These 20 T cell receptor beta chains share one sample of origin, sequenced in a study of blood T cell repertoires in COVID-19. Data came from immunoSEQ multiplex PCR; TCRdb stores just in-frame clones and leaves some out. The sample contains just under 150,000 clones, approximately 84% of which appear only once. What was sequenced was peripheral blood. The source is a human donor with acute or convalescent COVID-19. The donor label of this sample is uncertain.

This chain joins TRBV27 and TRBJ2-7, with 7 bases matching TRBD1. After removal of 9 bases from V and 2 bases from J, the junction contained 7 bases not matched to a gene. The CDR3 is 13 amino acids. Germline V gene data show CDR1 as MNHEY and CDR2 as SMNVEV (reference sequence). For the CDR3, the DNA is TGTGCCAGGGCCGGGACAGCCGCCTACGAGCAGTACTTC. It codes for CARAGTAAYEQYF.

The chain combines TRBV2 with TRBJ2-2, with 12 bases fitting TRBD1. The length of the CDR3 is 15 residues. Losses at the gene ends were 5 bases for V and 7 bases for J; bases not matched to a gene: 5. CDR1 is SNHLY, CDR2 FYNNEI, per germline. CDR3 region: CASSRGQGAVGELFF. The CDR3 nucleotides read TGTGCCAGCAGTCGGGGACAGGGGGCGGTCGGGGAGCTGTTTTTT.

The chain combines TRBV7-9 with TRBJ1-1; 8 positions match TRBD1. Germline CDR1 is SEHNR and CDR2 is FQNEAQ (reference sequence). V trimming: 3 bases; J trimming: 0 bases; junction bases outside the gene matches: 9. This CDR3 is built from 17 residues. The CDR3 is CASSFPGQGMMNTEAFF. In DNA, the CDR3 is TGTGCCAGCAGCTTCCCTGGACAGGGTATGATGAACACTGAAGCTTTCTTT.

This rearrangement joins TRBV5-4 to TRBJ1-3; D gene ambiguous. The length of the CDR3 is 14 residues. Germline-derived CDR1 and CDR2 are SGHNT and YYREEE (reference sequence). V lost 4 bases to trimming and J lost 3 bases, with 11 bases between them. CDR3 sequence (DNA): TGTGCCAGCAGCCCGGACTTGCATGGAAACACCATATATTTT. Translated: CASSPDLHGNTIYF.

The chain has TRBV24-1 and TRBJ2-1, with no clear D. The CDR3 length is 12 residues. Germline CDR1 reads KGHDR; CDR2 reads SFDVKD. V lost 4 bases and J lost 10, with 10 bases in between. The CDR3 spells CATSDQDHEQFF. CDR3 DNA: TGTGCCACCAGTGACCAGGATCACGAGCAGTTCTTC.

This chain uses TRBV4-3 with TRBJ1-2; D remains unclear. V gave up 0 bases and J gave up 4 bases, with 9 bases separating them. Germline lookup yields CDR1 LGHNA and CDR2 YSLEER. The CDR3 spans 14 residues. CDR3: CASSQESGRYGYTF. CDR3 sequence (DNA): TGCGCCAGCAGCCAAGAGTCAGGTCGCTATGGCTACACCTTC.

The J gene is TRBJ1-5, the V gene TRBV25-1; no firm D call. The CDR3 has 17 amino acids. The ends were cut back, 1 base at V and 0 bases at J, with 13 bases in the middle. CDR1 is MGHDK and CDR2 is SYGVNS in the germline V gene. The CDR3 protein is CASSESRVSDSNQPQHF. Written as DNA, the CDR3 is TGTGCCAGCAGTGAATCTCGCGTGAGTGATAGCAATCAGCCCCAGCATTTT. The whole variable domain, filled in from reference TRBV25-1 and TRBJ1-5, reads EADIYQTPRYLVIGTGKKITLECSQTMGHDKMYWYQQDPGMELHLIHYSYGVNSTEKGDLSSESTVSRIRTEHFPLTLESARPSHTSQYLCASSESRVSDSNQPQHFGDGTRLSIL.

The chain is built from TRBV7-3 and TRBJ2-1; the D gene is possibly TRBD1 (5 bases). Germline V gene data show CDR1 as SGHTA and CDR2 as FQGTGA. The CDR3 totals 13 residues. Trimming cost V 2 bases and J 7 bases, with 9 bases left between them. As DNA, the CDR3 is TGTGCCAGCAGCTTACGCAGGGAAAATGAGCAGTTCTTC. Translated: CASSLRRENEQFF. Variable domain in full (rest from reference TRBV7-3 and TRBJ2-1): GAGVSQTPSNKVTEKGKYVELRCDPISGHTALYWYRQSLGQGPEFLIYFQGTGAADDSGLPNDRFFAVRPEGSVSTLKIQRTERGDSAVYLCASSLRRENEQFFGPGTRLTVL.

This sequence joins TRBV7-8 and TRBJ2-1; 9 nucleotides match TRBD2. The J segment lost 9 bases and the V segment lost 7 bases, leaving 10 bases of the junction unmatched. CDR1 and CDR2 from the germline V gene are SGHVS and FQNEAQ. The CDR3 extends over 14 amino acids. The CDR3 is CASTGTSLSSEQFF. CDR3 coding DNA: TGTGCCAGCACCGGGACTAGCTTGAGTAGTGAGCAGTTCTTC. The complete variable domain, with remaining parts taken from reference TRBV7-8 and TRBJ2-1, reads GAGVSQSPRYKVAKRGQDVALRCDPISGHVSLFWYQQALGQGPEFLTYFQNEAQLDKSGLPSDRFFAERPEGSVSTLKIQRTQQEDSAVYLCASTGTSLSSEQFFGPGTRLTVL.

This clone was counted a few times. The chain joins TRBV11-2 to TRBJ1-2; the D is unclear. Trimming shortened V by 4 bases and J by 6 bases, and 12 bases separated the two germline ends. CDR1 is SGHAT and CDR2 is FQNNGV in the germline V gene. The CDR3 spans 13 residues. CDR3 loop: CASSWAQTDGYTF. For the CDR3, the DNA is TGTGCCAGCAGCTGGGCGCAAACGGATGGCTACACCTTC.

The chain carries TRBV19 and TRBJ1-6; 7 nucleotides align to TRBD1. Germline V gene sequence: CDR1 LNHDA, CDR2 SQIVND (reference sequence). J gave up 7 bases and V 8 bases, and 8 bases lay outside the gene matches. This CDR3 is 14 amino acids long. CDR3 in amino acids: CASGVRDRNSPLHF. The DNA of the CDR3 is TGTGCCAGTGGGGTTCGGGACAGAAATTCACCCCTCCACTTT.

The chain is built from TRBV7-3 and TRBJ1-3; the match to TRBD1 covers 9 bases. The germline V gene has CDR1 SGHTA and CDR2 FQGTGA. The CDR3 runs 17 residues. V gave up 5 bases and J gave up 4 bases; unmatched junction bases: 12. The DNA for the CDR3 is TGTGCCAGCAGCCGAACGGGACAGGGTCTGAACGGAAACACCATATATTTT. Protein: CASSRTGQGLNGNTIYF.

The V call is TRBV18, the J call TRBJ2-2; 8 bases fit TRBD1. CDR1 is KGHSH and CDR2 is LQKENI in the germline V gene. This CDR3 is 15 amino acids long. Trimming took 3 bases from V and 4 from J; bases not matched to a gene: 4. The CDR3 here is CASSPGQASTGELFF. CDR3 DNA sequence: TGTGCCAGCTCACCGGGACAGGCGAGCACCGGGGAGCTGTTTTTT.

The table lists this clone with a count of one. The chain links TRBV2 to TRBJ2-3, with a possible D match to TRBD1 (6 bases). Germline CDR1 is SNHLY and CDR2 is FYNNEI. The CDR3 spans 12 residues. Trimming took off 9 bases at V and 15 bases at J, with 22 bases between the two ends. DNA for the CDR3: TGTGCCAGTACGCTACGGGACATTCTAGGATATTTT. This codes for CASTLRDILGYF.

Only one count was recorded for this clone. The V and J genes are TRBV30 and TRBJ1-1; TRBD1 matches 7 bases. Trimming removed 1 base from V and 2 bases from J; junction bases left unmatched: 10. Per the germline V gene, CDR1 is GTSNPN and CDR2 is SVGIG (reference sequence). CDR3 size: 16 residues. This CDR3 reads CAWSASTRGVNTEAFF. The CDR3, as DNA: TGTGCCTGGAGTGCCTCGACCAGGGGGGTTAACACTGAAGCTTTCTTT.

V gene TRBV2 combines with J gene TRBJ1-2; 8 nucleotides agree with TRBD1. CDR1 SNHLY and CDR2 FYNNEI come from the germline V gene. J gave up 0 bases and V 6 bases, and 6 bases lay outside the gene matches. The CDR3 runs 15 residues. DNA for the CDR3: TGTGCCAGCAGCCTAGGACAGGGAGCTAACTATGGCTACACCTTC. Residues: CASSLGQGANYGYTF.

The chain is built from TRBV5-6 and TRBJ1-6, with a tentative D call TRBD1 (5 bases). V was shortened by 4 bases and J by 0 bases, with 14 bases between the two germline ends. The germline V gene has CDR1 SGHDT and CDR2 YYEEEE. The CDR3 spans 17 residues. As DNA, the CDR3 is TGTGCCAGCAGCCTGACAGAGAGAAGCTCCTATAATTCACCCCTCCACTTT. Protein sequence: CASSLTERSSYNSPLHF.

This clone showed up just a few times. The J gene is TRBJ2-1, the V gene TRBV19, with 8 bases matching TRBD2. The ends lost 6 bases at V and 8 bases at J; junction bases unmatched: 18. CDR3 size: 17 residues. The germline V gene encodes CDR1 LNHDA and CDR2 SQIVND (reference sequence). CDR3 DNA: TGTGCCAGTAGGACAGCCTACCAGCGGGGGCGTGGGGATGAGCAGTTCTTC. This encodes CASRTAYQRGRGDEQFF.

This clone was observed a single time. The V call is TRBV5-6, the J call TRBJ1-6; a possible D gene is TRBD1 (6 bases). V was trimmed by 4 bases and J by 7 bases, leaving 15 bases between them. The V gene's germline CDR1 is SGHDT and CDR2 YYEEEE. This CDR3 is 15 amino acids long. This CDR3 is CASSREGGPNSPLHF. The CDR3 DNA is TGTGCCAGCAGCAGGGAGGGGGGCCCCAATTCACCCCTCCACTTT.

The chain links TRBV3-1 (or the pseudogene TRBV3-2) to TRBJ2-2; D unresolved. Germline lookup yields CDR1 LGHDT and CDR2 YNNKEL (reference sequence). The CDR3 sequence is 14 residues long. The V end was cut by 3 bases, the J end by 2 bases, with 7 bases between. The CDR3 loop is CASSHYPNTGELFF. The CDR3 DNA follows: TGTGCCAGCAGCCACTACCCTAACACCGGGGAGCTGTTTTTT.